The subject of this entry is one TCR beta chain. How the authors handled the data: Amplification of reference gene primers provided the estimated nucleated cell counts. The method was immunoSEQ multiplex PCR; TCRdb's version includes in-frame clones alone and lacks a portion of them. V, J and clone size are taken as reported in that table, and D and trimming were inferred from the DNA itself. The sample has about 260,000 clones, approximately 86% seen once; the top ten hold about 10%. The data are from a study of blood T cell repertoires in COVID-19. About the research overall: The study drew acute and convalescent COVID-19 samples from the United States, Italy and Spain. Sample material is recorded as cDNA or gDNA derived from T cells, B-cell-depleted T cells, or PBMCs.

V lost 10 bases and J 7 bases, leaving 17 bases between the germline ends. This CDR3 region has 13 residues. Germline V lookup: CDR1 WNHNN, CDR2 SYGVQD (reference sequence). The chain carries TRBV10-1 and TRBJ2-1; D is perhaps TRBD2 (5 bases). Sequencing was carried out using peripheral blood. This clonotype originated in a man aged 40-49 years with active or convalescent COVID-19. The CDR3 DNA is TGCGCCACCCAGAGTGGGAGCGGAAATGAGCAGTTCTTC. This translates into CATQSGSGNEQFF.